This entry lists 23 T cell receptor beta chains sequenced from one sample in a study of identical twins. Using its own MiXCR run on the 5' RACE reads, TCRdb lists one record per CDR3 protein. The sample holds 500,000 to 550,000 distinct CDR3 sequences, 20% to 25% seen once. These data also featured in a second study, about yellow fever vaccine responses in identical twins.

Sequencing used CD4+ T cells sorted from blood. These receptors originate from a young woman in good health.

This clonotype turned up a few times. The chain is built from TRBV9 and TRBJ2-2; either TRBD1 or TRBD2 may supply D (5 bases each). Germline V lookup: CDR1 SGDLS, CDR2 YYNGEE. Trimming cost V 2 bases and J 8 bases, with 16 bases left between them. CDR3 length: 15 residues. The CDR3 region is CASSVDRGVAGELFF. The CDR3, as DNA: TGTGCCAGCAGCGTGGATAGGGGAGTGGCTGGGGAGCTGTTTTTT. Combining the CDR3 with reference TRBV9 and TRBJ2-2 gives the whole variable domain DSGVTQTPKHLITATGQRVTLRCSPRSGDLSVYWYQQSLDQGLQFLIQYYNGEERAKGNILERFSAQQFPDLHSELNLSSLELGDSALYFCASSVDRGVAGELFFGEGSRLTVL.

The sample holds a few counts of this clonotype. The J gene is TRBJ2-1, the V gene TRBV7-8, with 8 positions matching TRBD1. With V trimmed by 5 bases and J by 6 bases, 12 bases remained unmatched. The CDR3 is 16 amino acids. The germline V gene has CDR1 SGHVS and CDR2 FQNEAQ. The chain's CDR3 is CASSAYRGVAPNEQFF. CDR3 nucleotide sequence: TGTGCCAGCAGCGCCTACAGGGGGGTTGCCCCCAATGAGCAGTTCTTC.

CDR3 loop: CASTADREGYGYTF. The DNA for the CDR3 is TGTGCCAGCACCGCCGACAGGGAGGGTTATGGCTACACCTTC. The chain recombines TRBV6-1 with TRBJ1-2, with 7 bases aligning to TRBD1. Germline V gives CDR1 MNHNS, CDR2 SASEGT. Trimming cost V 7 bases and J 5 bases; bases outside gene matches: 10. This CDR3 has 14 residues.

The chain has TRBV5-1 and TRBJ1-3; perhaps TRBD1 as D (5 bases). Trimming removed 9 bases from V and 0 bases from J, with 13 bases in between. The CDR3 extends over 14 amino acids. Germline V lookup: CDR1 SGHRS, CDR2 YFSETQ. The CDR3 loop reads CATRRESSGNTIYF. The CDR3 nucleotides are TGCGCCACCCGCAGGGAGAGCTCTGGAAACACCATATATTTT.

This clonotype showed up just a few times. The chain carries TRBV12-3 or TRBV12-4 and TRBJ2-1; 8 positions match TRBD2. CDR3 size: 15 residues. After removal of 6 bases from V and 10 bases from J, the junction contained 14 bases not matched to a gene. The CDR3, as DNA: TGTGCCAGCAGCCCACCGGGACTAGGGTCTCGGGAGCAGTTCTTC. This sequence encodes CASSPPGLGSREQFF.

The rearrangement uses TRBV4-1 and TRBJ2-7; 10 nucleotides line up with TRBD1. V trimming: 1 base; J trimming: 2 bases; junction bases outside the gene matches: 5. There are 16 residues in the CDR3. In germline, CDR1 is MGHRA, CDR2 YSYEKL. In nucleotides, the CDR3 is TGCGCCAGCAGCCAAGGGGACAGGGGTTATCCCTACGAGCAGTACTTC. The encoded protein is CASSQGDRGYPYEQYF.

The rearrangement uses TRBV7-6 and TRBJ2-5; 10 bases align to TRBD2. CDR1 and CDR2 (germline): SGHVS, FNYEAQ. The CDR3 is made up of 17 amino acids. After removal of 6 bases from V and 5 bases from J, the junction contained 15 bases not matched to a gene. CDR3 loop: CASRPGRTSGKDETQYF. The CDR3 coding sequence is TGTGCCAGCAGGCCCGGAAGAACTAGCGGGAAGGACGAGACCCAGTACTTC.

The rearrangement joins TRBV20-1 to TRBJ2-2; D possibly uses TRBD1 or TRBD2 (5 bases each). Trimming stripped 0 bases from V and 6 bases from J, with 8 bases between. The CDR3 is 13 amino acids. From germline, CDR1 is DFQATT and CDR2 SNEGSKA (reference sequence). CDR3 sequence: CSARDGGAGELFF. The CDR3 DNA reads TGCAGTGCTAGAGATGGGGGTGCCGGGGAGCTGTTTTTT.

The chain has TRBV15 and TRBJ2-3; D gene unclear. The CDR3 is made up of 12 amino acids. The germline V and J ends were trimmed by 6 bases and 4 bases, with 8 bases remaining between them. Germline V CDR1 and CDR2: LNHNV, YYDKDF (reference sequence). The CDR3 sequence: CATSPRADTQYF. The CDR3 DNA reads TGTGCCACCAGTCCTAGGGCAGATACGCAGTATTTT.

This sequence joins TRBV3-1 and TRBJ2-5; 11 bases agree with TRBD2. Germline CDR1 is LGHDT and CDR2 is YNNKEL (reference sequence). CDR3 size: 17 residues. V lost 0 bases to trimming and J lost 4 bases; unmatched junction nucleotides: 7. The DNA for the CDR3 is TGTGCCAGCAGCCAAGAGCATGGTAGCGGGAGGGTAGAGACCCAGTACTTC. Its protein is CASSQEHGSGRVETQYF.

The chain carries TRBV12-3 or TRBV12-4 and TRBJ2-1, with TRBD1 matching 9 bases. V lost 5 bases to trimming and J lost 6 bases; unmatched junction nucleotides: 8. CDR3 length equals 15 residues. The CDR3 sequence is CASSPGQGSSNEQFF. DNA of the CDR3: TGTGCCAGCAGTCCCGGACAGGGGAGTAGCAATGAGCAGTTCTTC.

This clonotype turned up a few times. J is TRBJ2-5 and V is TRBV12-3 or TRBV12-4; D is possibly TRBD2 (7 bases). This CDR3 has 15 residues. Trimming stripped 5 bases from V and 6 bases from J, with 19 bases between. The CDR3 loop reads CASSHNGGQLKTQYF. DNA of the CDR3: TGTGCCAGCAGTCATAACGGGGGGCAGCTAAAGACCCAGTACTTC.

A few counts support this clonotype. The rearrangement links TRBV5-1 to TRBJ1-2, with D possibly being TRBD1 (5 bases). This CDR3 is built from 18 residues. The V and J ends lost 1 base and 7 bases respectively, with 26 bases between them. Germline CDR1 reads SGHRS; CDR2 reads YFSETQ. The CDR3 DNA is TGCGCCAGCAGCTTGAGTAATAGGGGCCGCAACCCCCTACGTGGCTACACCTTC. Its translation is CASSLSNRGRNPLRGYTF.

This chain links TRBV3-1 with TRBJ2-3, with 7 bases lining up with TRBD2. This CDR3 is built from 18 residues. Germline V gene data show CDR1 as LGHDT and CDR2 as YNNKEL (reference sequence). With V trimmed by 4 bases and J by 0 bases, 13 bases remained unmatched. This CDR3 is CASSLGLVPPPSTDTQYF. DNA of the CDR3: TGTGCCAGCAGCCTCGGACTAGTCCCCCCCCCCAGCACAGATACGCAGTATTTT.

This clonotype was counted only a few times. This chain joins TRBV6-1 and TRBJ2-1; 10 nucleotides agree with TRBD2. The CDR3 has 17 residues. With V trimmed by 7 bases and J by 7 bases, 16 bases remained unmatched. Germline values: CDR1 MNHNS, CDR2 SASEGT. CDR3 amino acids: CASKRKGGASGSNEQFF. For the CDR3, the DNA is TGTGCCAGCAAAAGAAAGGGGGGGGCTAGCGGGAGTAATGAGCAGTTCTTC.

This rearrangement joins TRBV2 to TRBJ1-4; 7 bases fit TRBD1. Germline loops: CDR1 SNHLY, CDR2 FYNNEI. The CDR3 spans 14 residues. Germline trimming cut 10 bases from V and 0 bases from J; bases unmatched to any gene: 5. The CDR3 region has the DNA TGTGCCACTGGGGGACAGACAACTAATGAAAAACTGTTTTTT. It yields the protein CATGGQTTNEKLFF. Variable domain in full (rest from reference TRBV2 and TRBJ1-4): EPEVTQTPSHQVTQMGQEVILRCVPISNHLYFYWYRQILGQKVEFLVSFYNNEISEKSEIFDDQFSVERPDGSNFTLKIRSTKLEDSAMYFCATGGQTTNEKLFFGSGTQLSVL.

This clonotype was recorded many times. The chain links TRBV12-3 or TRBV12-4 to TRBJ2-7; TRBD1 agrees at 7 bases. The CDR3 contains 14 residues. With V trimmed by 6 bases and J by 2 bases, 7 bases remained unmatched. CDR3 protein: CASSPRQGAYEQYF. DNA for the CDR3: TGTGCCAGCAGCCCCAGACAGGGAGCCTACGAGCAGTACTTC.

The chain is built from TRBV6-1 and TRBJ2-7; D possibly corresponds to TRBD1 (6 bases). Germline CDR1 is MNHNS and CDR2 is SASEGT. The CDR3 covers 15 residues. With 7 bases removed from V and 0 bases from J, the gap between germline ends came to 16 bases. The DNA of the CDR3 is TGTGCCAGCACCCGGTCAGGGGCCTTCTCCTACGAGCAGTACTTC. Its translation: CASTRSGAFSYEQYF.

This clonotype was seen a handful of times. CDR3 amino acids: CASSLGYGSTNEKLFF. The CDR3 coding sequence is TGTGCCAGCAGCCTCGGTTACGGGTCAACTAATGAAAAACTGTTTTTT. J is TRBJ1-4 and V is TRBV7-9; D ambiguous. Germline CDR1 SEHNR, CDR2 FQNEAQ (reference sequence). This CDR3 comprises 16 residues. Trimming removed 5 bases at V and 0 bases at J, with 13 bases between.

This clonotype was observed a handful of times. The chain uses TRBV24-1 and TRBJ2-3; a weak D match, TRBD2 (6 bases). Per germline, CDR1 KGHDR and CDR2 SFDVKD. This CDR3 has 13 amino acids. Deletions cut 11 bases from V and 1 base from J, with 12 bases between. In DNA, the CDR3 is TGTGCCATCCGAGGGAGGCGCACAGATACGCAGTATTTT. It encodes CAIRGRRTDTQYF.

The chain combines TRBV10-1 with TRBJ2-3; maybe TRBD2 (5 bases). The CDR3 extends over 17 amino acids. V was pared by 0 bases and J by 0 bases, with 13 bases between. Looked up from germline, CDR1 is WNHNN and CDR2 is SYGVQD (reference sequence). The CDR3 sequence is CASSESGLIASTDTQYF. The DNA of the CDR3 is TGCGCCAGCAGTGAGTCCGGACTTATAGCGAGCACAGATACGCAGTATTTT.

This clonotype turned up a few times. The chain combines TRBV9 with TRBJ2-5, with TRBD2 identical over 15 bases. Per the germline V gene, CDR1 is SGDLS and CDR2 is YYNGEE. This CDR3 region has 16 residues. V lost 4 bases and J lost 1; bases outside the gene matches: 2. CDR3 sequence: CASSSGLAGGQETQYF. DNA for the CDR3: TGTGCCAGCAGCTCGGGACTAGCGGGAGGCCAAGAGACCCAGTACTTC.

This rearrangement joins TRBV7-2 to TRBJ2-2; 8 bases are a match to TRBD1. This CDR3 has 15 amino acids. After removal of 1 base from V and 7 bases from J, the junction contained 5 bases not matched to a gene. Germline V gene lookup returns CDR1 SGHTA and CDR2 FQGNSA. CDR3 coding DNA: TGTGCCAGCAGCTTAGTACAGGGGGTGAGCGGGGAGCTGTTTTTT. This sequence encodes CASSLVQGVSGELFF.